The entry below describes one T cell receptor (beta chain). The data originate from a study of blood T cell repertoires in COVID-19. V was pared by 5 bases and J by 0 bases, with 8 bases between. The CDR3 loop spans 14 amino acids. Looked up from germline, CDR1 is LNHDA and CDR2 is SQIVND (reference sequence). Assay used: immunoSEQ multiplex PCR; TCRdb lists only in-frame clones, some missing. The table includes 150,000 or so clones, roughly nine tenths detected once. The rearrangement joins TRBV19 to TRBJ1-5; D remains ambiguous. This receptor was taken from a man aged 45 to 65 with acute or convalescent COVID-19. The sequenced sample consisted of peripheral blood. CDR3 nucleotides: TGTGCCAGTAGTTTTAGTGGTAGCAATCAGCCCCAGCATTTT. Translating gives CASSFSGSNQPQHF.